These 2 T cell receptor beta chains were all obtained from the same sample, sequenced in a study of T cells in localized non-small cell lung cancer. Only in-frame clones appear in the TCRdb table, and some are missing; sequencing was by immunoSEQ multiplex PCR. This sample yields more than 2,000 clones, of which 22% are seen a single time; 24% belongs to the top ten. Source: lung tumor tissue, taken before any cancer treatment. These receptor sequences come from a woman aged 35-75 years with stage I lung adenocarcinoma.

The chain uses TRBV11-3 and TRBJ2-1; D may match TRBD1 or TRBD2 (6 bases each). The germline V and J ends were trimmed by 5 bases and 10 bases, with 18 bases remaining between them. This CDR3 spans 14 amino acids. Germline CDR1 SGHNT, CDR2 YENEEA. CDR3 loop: CASSPGGTTTEQFF. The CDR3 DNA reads TGTGCCAGCAGCCCCGGCGGGACAACAACCGAGCAGTTCTTC.

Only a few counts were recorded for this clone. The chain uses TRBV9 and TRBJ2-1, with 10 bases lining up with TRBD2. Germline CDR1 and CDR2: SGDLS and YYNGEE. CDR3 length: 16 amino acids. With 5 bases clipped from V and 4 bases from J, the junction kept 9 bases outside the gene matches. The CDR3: CASSESLAGAYNEQFF. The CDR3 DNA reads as TGTGCCAGCAGTGAAAGTCTAGCGGGGGCGTACAATGAGCAGTTCTTC.